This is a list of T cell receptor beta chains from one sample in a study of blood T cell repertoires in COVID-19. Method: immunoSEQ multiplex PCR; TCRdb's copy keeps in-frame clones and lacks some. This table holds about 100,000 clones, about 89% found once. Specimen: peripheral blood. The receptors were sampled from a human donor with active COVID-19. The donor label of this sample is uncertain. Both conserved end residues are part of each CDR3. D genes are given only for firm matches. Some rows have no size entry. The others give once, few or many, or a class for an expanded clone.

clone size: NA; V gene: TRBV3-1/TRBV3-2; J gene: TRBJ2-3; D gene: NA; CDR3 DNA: TGTGCCAGCAGGAGAGGAGATACGCAGTATTTT; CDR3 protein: CASRRGDTQYF
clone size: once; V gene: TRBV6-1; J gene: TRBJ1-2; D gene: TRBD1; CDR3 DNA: TGTGCCAGCAGTGAATCGGGACAGGGAGGCTACACCTTC; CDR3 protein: CASSESGQGGYTF
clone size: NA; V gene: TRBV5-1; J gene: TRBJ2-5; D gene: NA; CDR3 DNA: TGCGCCAGCAGCCAGGCCCTTAGTGTTTTTGGGACCCAGTACTTC; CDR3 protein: CASSQALSVFGTQYF
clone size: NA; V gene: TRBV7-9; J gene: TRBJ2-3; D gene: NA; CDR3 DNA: TGTGCCAGCAGCTTGTTTGGTAATTCGGGGGTTCACACAGATACGCAGTATTTT; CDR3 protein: CASSLFGNSGVHTDTQYF
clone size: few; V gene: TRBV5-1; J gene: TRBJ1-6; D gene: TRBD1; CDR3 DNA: TGCGCCAGCAGCCCGACAGGGATTCTCCTAGATTCACCCCTCCACTTT; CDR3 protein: CASSPTGILLDSPLHF
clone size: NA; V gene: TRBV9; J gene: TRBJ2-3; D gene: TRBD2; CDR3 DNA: TGTGCCAGCAGCGGTACTAGCGGGGGGCCCTACACAGATACGCAGTATTTT; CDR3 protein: CASSGTSGGPYTDTQYF
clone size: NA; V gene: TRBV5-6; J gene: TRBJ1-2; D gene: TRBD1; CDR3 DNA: TGTGCCAGCAGCGACGCACAGGGGGCGCCCGGTGGCTACACCTTC; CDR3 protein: CASSDAQGAPGGYTF
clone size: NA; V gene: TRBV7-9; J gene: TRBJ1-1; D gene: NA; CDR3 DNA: TGTGCCAGCAGCGAGTATGGGGGGGCCACTGAAGCTTTCTTT; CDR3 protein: CASSEYGGATEAFF
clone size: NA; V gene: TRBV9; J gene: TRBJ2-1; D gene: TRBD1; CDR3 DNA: TGTGCCAGCAGCGTTGTGACAGGGGAGGTAGGTGAGCAGTTCTTC; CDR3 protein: CASSVVTGEVGEQFF
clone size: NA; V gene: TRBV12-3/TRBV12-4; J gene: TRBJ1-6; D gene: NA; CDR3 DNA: TGTGCCAGCAGGCCCAGGGAAAATTCACCCCTCCACTTT; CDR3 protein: CASRPRENSPLHF
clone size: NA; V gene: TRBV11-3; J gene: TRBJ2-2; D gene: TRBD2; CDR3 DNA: TGTGCCAGCAGCCACGTCCCTAGCGGGGGGGCCGGGGAGCTGTTTTTT; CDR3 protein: CASSHVPSGGAGELFF
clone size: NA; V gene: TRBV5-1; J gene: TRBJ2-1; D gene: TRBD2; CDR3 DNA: TGCGCCAGCAGCTTGGGCGGGGGGGCCTTCAGTGAGCAGTTCTTC; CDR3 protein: CASSLGGGAFSEQFF
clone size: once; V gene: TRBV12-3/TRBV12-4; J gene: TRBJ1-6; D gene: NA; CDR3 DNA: TGTGCCAGCAGTCCGGGAGATAATTCACCCCTCCACTTT; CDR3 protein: CASSPGDNSPLHF
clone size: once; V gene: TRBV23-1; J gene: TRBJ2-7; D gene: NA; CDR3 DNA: TGCGCCAGCAGTCAATCGGTCACTCACCCCTACGAGCAGTACTTC; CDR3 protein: CASSQSVTHPYEQYF
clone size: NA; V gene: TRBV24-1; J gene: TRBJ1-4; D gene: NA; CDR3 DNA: TGTGCCACCAGTGATGCAGGGTCGGGTGAAAAACTGTTTTTT; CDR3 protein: CATSDAGSGEKLFF
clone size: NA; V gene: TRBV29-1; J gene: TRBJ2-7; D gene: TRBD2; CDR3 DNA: TGCAGCGTGATAGCGGGGGGCAACTACGAGCAGTACTTC; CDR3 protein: CSVIAGGNYEQYF
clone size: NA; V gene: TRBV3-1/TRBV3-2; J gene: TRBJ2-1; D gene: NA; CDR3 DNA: TGTGCCAGCAGCCAAGAGGGGAGTGAGCAGTTCTTC; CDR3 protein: CASSQEGSEQFF
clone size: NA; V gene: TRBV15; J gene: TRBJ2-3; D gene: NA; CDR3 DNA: TGTGCCACCAGCAGGCAGACAGCCTTAATCACAGATACGCAGTATTTT; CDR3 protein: CATSRQTALITDTQYF
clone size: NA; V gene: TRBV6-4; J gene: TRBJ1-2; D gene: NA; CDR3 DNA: TGTGCCAGCAGTCTTCGGACAGAGAACTTCGGAGGCTACACCTTC; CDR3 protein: CASSLRTENFGGYTF
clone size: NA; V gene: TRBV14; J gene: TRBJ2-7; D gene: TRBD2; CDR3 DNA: TGTGCCAGCAGCCAAGCGGGGGGGATCTACGAGCAGTACTTC; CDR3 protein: CASSQAGGIYEQYF
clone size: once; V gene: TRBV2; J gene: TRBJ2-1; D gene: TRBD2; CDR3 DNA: TGTGCCAGCAGTGATCCCCAGCGGGGGGACCTCTACAATGAGCAGTTCTTC; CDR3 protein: CASSDPQRGDLYNEQFF
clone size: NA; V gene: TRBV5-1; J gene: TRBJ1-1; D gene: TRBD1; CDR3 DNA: TGCGCCAGCAGGTCACAGGGGGACACTGAAGCTTTCTTT; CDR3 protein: CASRSQGDTEAFF
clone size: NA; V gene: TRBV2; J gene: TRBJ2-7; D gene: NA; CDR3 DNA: TGTGCCAGCAGTAGCAGGGCTCTCTACGAGCAGTACTTC; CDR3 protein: CASSSRALYEQYF
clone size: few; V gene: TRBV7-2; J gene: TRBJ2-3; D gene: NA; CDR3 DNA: TGTGCCAGCTCGCGCCCTAGCACAGATACGCAGTATTTT; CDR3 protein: CASSRPSTDTQYF
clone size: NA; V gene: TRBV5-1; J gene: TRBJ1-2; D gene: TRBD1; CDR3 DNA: TGCGCCAGCAGCCAGGGACAGGGCGCCTATGGCTACACCTTC; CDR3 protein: CASSQGQGAYGYTF
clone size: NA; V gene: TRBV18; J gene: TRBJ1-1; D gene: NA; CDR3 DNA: TGTGCCAGCTCACCGAACCGTCTGGGGCAGACGAACACTGAAGCTTTCTTT; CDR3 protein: CASSPNRLGQTNTEAFF
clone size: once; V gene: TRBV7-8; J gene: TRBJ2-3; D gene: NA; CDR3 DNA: TGTGCCAGCAGCTTAATCGGACTGAGCACAGATACGCAGTATTTT; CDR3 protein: CASSLIGLSTDTQYF
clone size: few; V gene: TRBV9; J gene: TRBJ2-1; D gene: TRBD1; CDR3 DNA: TGTGCCAGCAGCGTAGACAGGGGTGGGGAGCAGTTCTTC; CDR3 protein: CASSVDRGGEQFF
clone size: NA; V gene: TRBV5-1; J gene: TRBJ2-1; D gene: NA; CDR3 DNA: TGCGCCAGCAGCTCCGGACAGGGAGGGTTGGCTGAGCAGTTCTTC; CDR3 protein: CASSSGQGGLAEQFF
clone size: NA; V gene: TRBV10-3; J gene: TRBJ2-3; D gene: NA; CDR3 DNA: TGTGCCATCAGTGAGTCGTTAGCGGCTAGCACAGATACGCAGTATTTT; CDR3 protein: CAISESLAASTDTQYF
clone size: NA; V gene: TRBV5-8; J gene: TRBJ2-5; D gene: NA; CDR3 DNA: TGTGCCAGCAGCTTGGCTAAGCAAGAGACCCAGTACTTC; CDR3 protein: CASSLAKQETQYF
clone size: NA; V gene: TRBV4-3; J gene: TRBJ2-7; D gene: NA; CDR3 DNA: TGCGCCAGCAGCCAAGAGGAGGGAGCTTCCTACGAGCAGTACTTC; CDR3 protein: CASSQEEGASYEQYF
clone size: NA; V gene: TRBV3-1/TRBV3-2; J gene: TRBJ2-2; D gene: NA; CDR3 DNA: TGTGCCAGCAGCCGAAGCCCTACAGGGACCGGGGAGCTGTTTTTT; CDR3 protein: CASSRSPTGTGELFF
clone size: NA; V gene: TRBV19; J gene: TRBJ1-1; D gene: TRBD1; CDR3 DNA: TGTGCCAGTAGTAAGAGGACAGGGGGGAACACTGAAGCTTTCTTT; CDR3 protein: CASSKRTGGNTEAFF
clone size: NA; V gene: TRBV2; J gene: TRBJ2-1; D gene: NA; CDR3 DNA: TGTGCCAGCAGCCCACGTCAGGATAGTGAGCAGTTCTTC; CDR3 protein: CASSPRQDSEQFF
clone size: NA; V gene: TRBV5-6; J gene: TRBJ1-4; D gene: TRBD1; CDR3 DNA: TGTGCCAGCAGCGATCTCCGGGACAGGGGGGAAAAACTGTTTTTT; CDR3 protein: CASSDLRDRGEKLFF
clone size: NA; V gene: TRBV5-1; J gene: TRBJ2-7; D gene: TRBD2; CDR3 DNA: TGCGCCAGCAGCTTGGTGGCTAGCGGGACCTACGAGCAGTACTTC; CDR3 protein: CASSLVASGTYEQYF